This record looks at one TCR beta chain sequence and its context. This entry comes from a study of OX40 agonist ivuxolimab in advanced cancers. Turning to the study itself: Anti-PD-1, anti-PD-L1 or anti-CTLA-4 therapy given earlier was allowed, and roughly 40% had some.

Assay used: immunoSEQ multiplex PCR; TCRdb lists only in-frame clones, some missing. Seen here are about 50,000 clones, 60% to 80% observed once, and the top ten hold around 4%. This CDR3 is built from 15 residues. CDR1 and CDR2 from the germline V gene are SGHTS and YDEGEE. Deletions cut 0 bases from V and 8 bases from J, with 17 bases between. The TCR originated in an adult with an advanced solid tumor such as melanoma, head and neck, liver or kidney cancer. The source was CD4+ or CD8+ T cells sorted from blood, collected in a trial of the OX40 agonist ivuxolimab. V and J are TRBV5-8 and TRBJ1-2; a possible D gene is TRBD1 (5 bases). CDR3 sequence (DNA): TGTGCCAGCAGCTTGGGCGACAGCAGCCTAAGAGGCTACACCTTC. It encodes CASSLGDSSLRGYTF.